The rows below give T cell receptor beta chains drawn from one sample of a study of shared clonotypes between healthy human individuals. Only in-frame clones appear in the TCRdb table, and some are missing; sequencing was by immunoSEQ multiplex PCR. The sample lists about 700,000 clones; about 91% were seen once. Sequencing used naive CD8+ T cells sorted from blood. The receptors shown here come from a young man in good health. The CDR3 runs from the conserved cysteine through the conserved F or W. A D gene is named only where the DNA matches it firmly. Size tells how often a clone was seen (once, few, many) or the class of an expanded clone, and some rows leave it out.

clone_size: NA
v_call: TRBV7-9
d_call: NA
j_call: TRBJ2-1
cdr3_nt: TGTGCCAGCAGCTCCTCCACTAGCTACAATGAGCAGTTCTTC
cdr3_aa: CASSSSTSYNEQFF

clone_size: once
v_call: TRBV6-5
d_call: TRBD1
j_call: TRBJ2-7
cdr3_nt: TGTGCCAGCGGCTACAGGGGGCGCATATACGAGCAGTACTTC
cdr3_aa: CASGYRGRIYEQYF

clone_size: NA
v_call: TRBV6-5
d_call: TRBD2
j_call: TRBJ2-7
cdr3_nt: TGTGCCAGCAGTTACGGACTAGCGGGCTCCTCCTACGAGCAGTACTTC
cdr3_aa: CASSYGLAGSSYEQYF

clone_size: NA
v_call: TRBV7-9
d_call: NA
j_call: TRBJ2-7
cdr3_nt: TGTGCCAGCAGCCACGGGTCCCTCTCCTACGAGCAGTACTTC
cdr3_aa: CASSHGSLSYEQYF

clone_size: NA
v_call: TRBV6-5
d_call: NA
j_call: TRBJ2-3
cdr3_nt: TGTGCCAGCAGTTACCAGCCCACAGCGGGTAATACGCAGTATTTT
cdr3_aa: CASSYQPTAGNTQYF

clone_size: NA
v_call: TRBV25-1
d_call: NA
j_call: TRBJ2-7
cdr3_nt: TGTGCCAGCAGCCCTCTTTTCGGGAAGACCTACGAGCAGTACTTC
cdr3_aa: CASSPLFGKTYEQYF

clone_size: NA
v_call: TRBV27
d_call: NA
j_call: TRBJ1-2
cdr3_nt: TGTGCCAGCAAGGAGGGAGCCCTTAACTATGGCTACACCTTC
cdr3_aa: CASKEGALNYGYTF

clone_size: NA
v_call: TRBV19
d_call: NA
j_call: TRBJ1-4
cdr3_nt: TGTGCCAGTAGTATAGGTACAGGCGGAGACTGGCTGTTTTTT
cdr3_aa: CASSIGTGGDWLFF

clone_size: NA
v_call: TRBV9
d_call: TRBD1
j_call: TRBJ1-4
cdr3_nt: TGTGCCAGCAGCGTAGACGGACAGGGGGCGGCCGAAAAACTGTTTTTT
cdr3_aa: CASSVDGQGAAEKLFF

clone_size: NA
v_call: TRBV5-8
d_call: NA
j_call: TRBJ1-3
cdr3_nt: TGTGCCAGCAGCGCCGGATTTACAAGTGAGGGCACCATATATTTT
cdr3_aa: CASSAGFTSEGTIYF

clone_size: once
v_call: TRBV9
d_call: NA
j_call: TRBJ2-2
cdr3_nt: TGTGCCAGCAGCGTAGAAGGAGTGGGATTGGACGGGGAGCTGTTTTTT
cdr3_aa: CASSVEGVGLDGELFF

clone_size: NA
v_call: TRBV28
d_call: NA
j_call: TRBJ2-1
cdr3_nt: TGTGCCAGCACCGGAGCAAATGAGCAGTTCTTC
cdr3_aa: CASTGANEQFF

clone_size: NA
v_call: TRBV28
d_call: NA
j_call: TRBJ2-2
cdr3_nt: TGTGCCAGCAGTTTACCGGCCGGGGAGCTGTTTTTT
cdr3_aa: CASSLPAGELFF

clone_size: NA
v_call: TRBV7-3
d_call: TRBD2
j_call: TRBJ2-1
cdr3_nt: TGTGCCAGCAGCCGGGAGGGCGGGATAGCCCTAAATGAGCAGTTCTTC
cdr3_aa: CASSREGGIALNEQFF

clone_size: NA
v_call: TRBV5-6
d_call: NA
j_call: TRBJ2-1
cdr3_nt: TGTGCCAGCAGCGCTCCCCGGGACACCCTGTGGGGTGAGCAGTTCTTC
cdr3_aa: CASSAPRDTLWGEQFF

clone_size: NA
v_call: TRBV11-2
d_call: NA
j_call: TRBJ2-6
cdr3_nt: TGTGCCAGCACCCTGATGCAGGGACGCTCTGGGGCCAACGTCCTGACTTTC
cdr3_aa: CASTLMQGRSGANVLTF

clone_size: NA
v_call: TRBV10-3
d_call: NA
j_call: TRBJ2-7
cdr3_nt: TGTGCCATCAGTGGGACCCCCAACGAGCAGTACTTC
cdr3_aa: CAISGTPNEQYF

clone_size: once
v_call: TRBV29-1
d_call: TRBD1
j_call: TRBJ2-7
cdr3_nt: TGCAGCGCGACGGGACAGGGGTACGAGCAGTACTTT
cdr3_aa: CSATGQGYEQYF

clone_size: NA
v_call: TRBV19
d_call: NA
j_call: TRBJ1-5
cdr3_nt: TGTGCCAGTAGTGAGCGGGGCTTCGGCAATCAGCCCCAGCATTTT
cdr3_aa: CASSERGFGNQPQHF

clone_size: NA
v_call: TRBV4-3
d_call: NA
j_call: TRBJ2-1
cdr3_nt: TGCGCCAGCAGCCAGGAACCTACCCTAACAACCTACAATGAGCAGTTCTTC
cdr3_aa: CASSQEPTLTTYNEQFF

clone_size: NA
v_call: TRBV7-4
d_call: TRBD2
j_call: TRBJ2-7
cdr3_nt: TGTGCCAGCAGCCCCTTCAGTGGGACTAGCGGGTTCGAGCAGTACTTC
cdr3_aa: CASSPFSGTSGFEQYF

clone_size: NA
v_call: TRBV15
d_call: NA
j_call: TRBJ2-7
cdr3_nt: TGTGCCACCAGCAGGCCACAGGACGGGTACGAGCAGTACTTC
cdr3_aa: CATSRPQDGYEQYF

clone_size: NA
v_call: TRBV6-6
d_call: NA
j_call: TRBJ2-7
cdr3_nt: TGTGCCAGCACCCTTTCCGCGGGATACCTCTACGAGCAGTACTTC
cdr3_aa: CASTLSAGYLYEQYF

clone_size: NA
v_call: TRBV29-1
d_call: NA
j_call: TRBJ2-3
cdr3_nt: TGCAGCGTTGAAGGAAGGCTTTATCCCGATACGCAGTATTTT
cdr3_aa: CSVEGRLYPDTQYF

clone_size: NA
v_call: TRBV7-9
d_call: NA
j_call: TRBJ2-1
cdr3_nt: TGTGCCAGCAGCTTGCCGGACGGTGAGCAGTTCTTC
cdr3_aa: CASSLPDGEQFF

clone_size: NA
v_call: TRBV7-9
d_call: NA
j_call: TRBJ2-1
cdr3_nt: TGTGCCAGCAGCCCGCTTTGGGCGGGCGCGAACTACAATGAGCAGTTCTTC
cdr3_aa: CASSPLWAGANYNEQFF

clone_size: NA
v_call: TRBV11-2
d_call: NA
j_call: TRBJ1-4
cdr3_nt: TGTGCCAGCAGCTTTTCGCTCCGGGATGAAAAACTGTTTTTT
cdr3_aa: CASSFSLRDEKLFF

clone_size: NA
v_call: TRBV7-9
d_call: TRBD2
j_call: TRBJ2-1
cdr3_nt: TGTGCCAGCAGCTTAATGGCGGGAGGGCCATACAATGAGCAGTTCTTC
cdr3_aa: CASSLMAGGPYNEQFF

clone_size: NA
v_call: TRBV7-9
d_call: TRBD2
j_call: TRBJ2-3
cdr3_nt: TGTGCCAGCAGCTTTCCGACTAGCGGGAGAGATACGCAGTATTTT
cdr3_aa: CASSFPTSGRDTQYF

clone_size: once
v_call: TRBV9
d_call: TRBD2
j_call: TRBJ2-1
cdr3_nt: TGTGCCAGCAGCCTATTCGGTAGCGGGAGTTATGATGAGCAGTTCTTC
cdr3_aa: CASSLFGSGSYDEQFF

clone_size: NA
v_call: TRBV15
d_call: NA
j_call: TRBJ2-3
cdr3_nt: TGTGCCACCAGCCTTAAATGGACAGATACGCAGTATTTT
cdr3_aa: CATSLKWTDTQYF

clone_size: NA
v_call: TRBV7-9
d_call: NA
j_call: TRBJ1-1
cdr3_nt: TGTGCCAGCAGCCCAACCCCGGGACTGATGAACACTGAAGCTTTCTTT
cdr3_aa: CASSPTPGLMNTEAFF

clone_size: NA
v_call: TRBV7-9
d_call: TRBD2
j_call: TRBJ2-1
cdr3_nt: TGTGCCAGCAGCTCTAGCGGGACACCATACAATGAGCAGTTCTTC
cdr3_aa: CASSSSGTPYNEQFF

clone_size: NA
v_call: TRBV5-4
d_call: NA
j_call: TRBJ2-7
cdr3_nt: TGTGCCAGCAGCCTGACAGGTGTCGAGCAGTACTTC
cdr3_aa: CASSLTGVEQYF

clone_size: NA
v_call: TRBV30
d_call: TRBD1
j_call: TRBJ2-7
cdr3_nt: TGTGCCTGGACCTATGGGACAGCGTACGAGCAGTACTTC
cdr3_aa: CAWTYGTAYEQYF